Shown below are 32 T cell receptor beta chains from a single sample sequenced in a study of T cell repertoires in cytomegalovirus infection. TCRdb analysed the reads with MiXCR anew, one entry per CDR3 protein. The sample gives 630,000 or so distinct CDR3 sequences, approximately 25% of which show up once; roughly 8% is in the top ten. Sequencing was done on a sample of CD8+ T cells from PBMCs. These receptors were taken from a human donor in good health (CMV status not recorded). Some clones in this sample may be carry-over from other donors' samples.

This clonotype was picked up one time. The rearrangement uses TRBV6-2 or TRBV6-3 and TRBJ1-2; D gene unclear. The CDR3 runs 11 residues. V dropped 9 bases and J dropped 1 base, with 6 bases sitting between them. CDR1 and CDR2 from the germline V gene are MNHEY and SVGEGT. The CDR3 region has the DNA TGTGCCAGTGAAAGTAACTATGGCTACACCTTC. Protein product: CASESNYGYTF.

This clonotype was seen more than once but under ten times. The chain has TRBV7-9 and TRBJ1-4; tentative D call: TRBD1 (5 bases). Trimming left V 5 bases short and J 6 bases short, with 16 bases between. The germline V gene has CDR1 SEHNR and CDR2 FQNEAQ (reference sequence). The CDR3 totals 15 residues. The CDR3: CASSAPGGRDEKLFF. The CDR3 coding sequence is TGTGCCAGCAGCGCTCCTGGGGGGAGAGATGAAAAACTGTTTTTT.

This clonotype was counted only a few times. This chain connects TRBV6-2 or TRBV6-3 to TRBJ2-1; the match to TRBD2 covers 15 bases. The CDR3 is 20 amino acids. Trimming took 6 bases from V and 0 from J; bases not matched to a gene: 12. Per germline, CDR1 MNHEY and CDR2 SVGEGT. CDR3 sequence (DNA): TGTGCCAGCAGCATAGGACTAGCGGGGGGGCGGCTAAGCTCCTACAATGAGCAGTTCTTC. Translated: CASSIGLAGGRLSSYNEQFF.

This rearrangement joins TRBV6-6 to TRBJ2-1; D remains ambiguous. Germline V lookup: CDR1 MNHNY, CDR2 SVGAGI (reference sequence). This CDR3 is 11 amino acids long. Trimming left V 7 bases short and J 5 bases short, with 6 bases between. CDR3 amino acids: CASIGNNEQFF. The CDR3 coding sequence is TGTGCCAGCATAGGTAACAATGAGCAGTTCTTC.

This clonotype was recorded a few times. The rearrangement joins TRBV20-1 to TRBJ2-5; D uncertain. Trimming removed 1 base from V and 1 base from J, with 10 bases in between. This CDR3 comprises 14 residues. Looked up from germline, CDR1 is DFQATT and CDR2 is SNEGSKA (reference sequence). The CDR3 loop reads CSARATSFQETQYF. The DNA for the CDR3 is TGCAGTGCTAGAGCTACAAGTTTCCAAGAGACCCAGTACTTC.

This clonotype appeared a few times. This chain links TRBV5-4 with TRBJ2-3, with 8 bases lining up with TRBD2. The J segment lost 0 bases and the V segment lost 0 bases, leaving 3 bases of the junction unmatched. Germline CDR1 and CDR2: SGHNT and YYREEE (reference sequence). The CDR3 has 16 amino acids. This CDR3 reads CASSLAGRGSTDTQYF. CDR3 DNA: TGTGCCAGCAGCTTGGCCGGGAGGGGCAGCACAGATACGCAGTATTTT.

CDR3 residues: CASEKMGGPYEQYV. The DNA for the CDR3 is TGTGCCAGTGAGAAAATGGGGGGACCCTACGAGCAGTACGTC. The chain combines TRBV5-4 with TRBJ2-7; tentatively, D is TRBD2 (6 bases). Germline V gene sequence: CDR1 SGHNT, CDR2 YYREEE (reference sequence). The CDR3 spans 14 residues. V was pared by 8 bases and J by 2 bases, with 17 bases between.

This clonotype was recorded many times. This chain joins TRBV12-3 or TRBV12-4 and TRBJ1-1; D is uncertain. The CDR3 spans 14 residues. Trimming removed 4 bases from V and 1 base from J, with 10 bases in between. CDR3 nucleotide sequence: TGTGCCAGCAGTTGGGCCACCACGAACACTGAAGCTTTCTTT. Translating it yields CASSWATTNTEAFF.

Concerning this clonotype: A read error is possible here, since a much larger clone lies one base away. Written as DNA, the CDR3 is TGTGCCAGCAGCGTAGAGGGACAGCGACCGGGAGAGACCCAGTACTTC. Translated, it gives CASSVEGQRPGETQYF. The chain has TRBV7-8 and TRBJ2-5, with TRBD1 matching 7 bases. This CDR3 is built from 16 residues. The junction had 13 bases not matched to a gene; V was cut back by 5 bases and J by 4 bases. Germline loops: CDR1 SGHVS, CDR2 FQNEAQ.

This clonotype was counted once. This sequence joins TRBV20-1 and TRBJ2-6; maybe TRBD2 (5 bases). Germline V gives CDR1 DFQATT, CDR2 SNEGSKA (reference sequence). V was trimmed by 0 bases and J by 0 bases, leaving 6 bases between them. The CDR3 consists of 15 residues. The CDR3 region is CSARDGGSGANVLTF. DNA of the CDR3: TGCAGTGCTAGAGACGGAGGCTCTGGGGCCAACGTCCTGACTTTC.

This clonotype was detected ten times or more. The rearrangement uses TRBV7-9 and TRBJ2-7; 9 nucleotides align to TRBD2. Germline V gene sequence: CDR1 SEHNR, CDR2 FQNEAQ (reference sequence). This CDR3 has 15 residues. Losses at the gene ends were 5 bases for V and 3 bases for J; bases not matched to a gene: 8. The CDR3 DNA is TGTGCCAGCAGCCCGACTAGCGGAGATTTCTACGAGCAGTACTTC. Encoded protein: CASSPTSGDFYEQYF.

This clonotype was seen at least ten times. CDR3 bases: TGTGCCAGCAGCCTTTTCTTAGGGGGGGAGAACACTGAAGCTTTCTTT. Its translation is CASSLFLGGENTEAFF. The chain joins TRBV28 to TRBJ1-1, with a possible D match to TRBD1 (6 bases). The V end was cut by 6 bases, the J end by 1 base, with 18 bases between. Germline V lookup: CDR1 MDHEN, CDR2 SYDVKM. The CDR3 runs 16 residues.

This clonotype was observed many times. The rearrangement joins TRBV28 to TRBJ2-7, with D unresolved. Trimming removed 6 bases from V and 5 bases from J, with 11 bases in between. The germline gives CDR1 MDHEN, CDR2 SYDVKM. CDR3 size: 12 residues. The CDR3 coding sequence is TGTGCCAGCAGGGGCTCACCCGACGAGCAGTACGTC. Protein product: CASRGSPDEQYV.

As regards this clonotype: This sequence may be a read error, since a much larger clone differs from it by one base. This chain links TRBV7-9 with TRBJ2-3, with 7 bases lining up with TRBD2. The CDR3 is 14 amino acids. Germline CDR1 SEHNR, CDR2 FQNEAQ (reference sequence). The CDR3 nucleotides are TGTGTCAGCAGCTTAGCCTGGGGGGGAGATACGCAGTATTTT. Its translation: CVSSLAWGGDTQYF.

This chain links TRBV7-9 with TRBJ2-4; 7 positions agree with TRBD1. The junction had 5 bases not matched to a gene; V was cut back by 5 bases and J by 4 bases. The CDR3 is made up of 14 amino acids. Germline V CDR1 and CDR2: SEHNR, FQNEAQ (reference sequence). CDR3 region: CASSHGQDKNIQYF. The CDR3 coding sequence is TGTGCCAGCAGCCACGGACAGGATAAAAACATTCAGTACTTC.

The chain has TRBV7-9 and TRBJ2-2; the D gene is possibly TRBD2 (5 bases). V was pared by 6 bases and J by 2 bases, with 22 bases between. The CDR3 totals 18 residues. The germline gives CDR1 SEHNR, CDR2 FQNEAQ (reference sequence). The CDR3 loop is CASSPNRGGQPNTGELFF. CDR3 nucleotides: TGTGCCAGCAGTCCTAATCGAGGAGGTCAACCAAACACCGGGGAGCTGTTTTTT.

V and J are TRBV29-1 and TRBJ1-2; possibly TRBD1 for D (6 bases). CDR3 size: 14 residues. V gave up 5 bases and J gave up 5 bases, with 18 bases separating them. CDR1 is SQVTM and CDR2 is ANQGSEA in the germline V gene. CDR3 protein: CSVFGEPGVYGYTF. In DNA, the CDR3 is TGCAGCGTTTTTGGAGAGCCAGGGGTTTATGGCTACACCTTC.

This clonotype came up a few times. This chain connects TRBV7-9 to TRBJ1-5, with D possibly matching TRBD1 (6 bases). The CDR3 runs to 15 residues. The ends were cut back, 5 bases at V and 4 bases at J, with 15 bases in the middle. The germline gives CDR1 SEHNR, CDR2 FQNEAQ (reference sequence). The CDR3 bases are TGTGCCAGCAGCCCACCGGGACAACCAAATCAGCCCCAGCATTTT. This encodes CASSPPGQPNQPQHF.

The CDR3 here is CAIQASGPRINTEAFF. As DNA, the CDR3 is TGTGCCATCCAGGCATCTGGACCGAGAATCAACACTGAAGCTTTCTTT. The V and J genes are TRBV10-3 and TRBJ1-1; D gene ambiguous. This CDR3 is built from 16 residues. Trimming cost V 8 bases and J 2 bases, with 21 bases left between them. Germline V gene data show CDR1 as ENHRY and CDR2 as SYGVKD.

CDR3: CASSPVAGTDTQYF. The DNA of the CDR3 is TGTGCCAGCAGCCCGGTCGCGGGCACAGATACGCAGTATTTT. The V call is TRBV3-1, the J call TRBJ2-3; no clear D. The CDR3 is made up of 14 amino acids. The germline V and J ends were trimmed by 4 bases and 1 base, with 9 bases remaining between them. Germline CDR1 LGHDT, CDR2 YNNKEL (reference sequence).

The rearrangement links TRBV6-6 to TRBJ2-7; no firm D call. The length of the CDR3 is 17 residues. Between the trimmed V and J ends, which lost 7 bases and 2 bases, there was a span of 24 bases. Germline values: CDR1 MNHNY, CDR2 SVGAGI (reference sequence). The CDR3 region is CASTRLGSDGFTYEQYF. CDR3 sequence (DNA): TGTGCCAGCACAAGGCTTGGGTCGGACGGCTTCACCTACGAGCAGTACTTC.

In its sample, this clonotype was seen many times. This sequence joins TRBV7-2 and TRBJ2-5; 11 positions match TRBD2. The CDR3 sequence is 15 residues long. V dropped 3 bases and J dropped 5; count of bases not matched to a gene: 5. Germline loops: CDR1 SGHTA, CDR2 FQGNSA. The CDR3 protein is CASSFSGGAGETQYF. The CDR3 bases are TGTGCCAGCAGCTTTAGCGGGGGGGCCGGTGAGACCCAGTACTTC. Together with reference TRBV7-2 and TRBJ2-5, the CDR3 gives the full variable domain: GAGVSQSPSNKVTEKGKDVELRCDPISGHTALYWYRQSLGQGLEFLIYFQGNSAPDKSGLPSDRFSAERTGGSVSTLTIQRTQQEDSAVYLCASSFSGGAGETQYFGPGTRLLVL.

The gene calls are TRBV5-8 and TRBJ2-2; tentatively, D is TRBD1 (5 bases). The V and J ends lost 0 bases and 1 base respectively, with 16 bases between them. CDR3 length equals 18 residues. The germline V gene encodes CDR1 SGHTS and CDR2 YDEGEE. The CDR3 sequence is CASSLEVRAFENTGELFF. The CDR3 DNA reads TGTGCCAGCAGCTTGGAGGTCAGGGCATTCGAGAACACCGGGGAGCTGTTTTTT.

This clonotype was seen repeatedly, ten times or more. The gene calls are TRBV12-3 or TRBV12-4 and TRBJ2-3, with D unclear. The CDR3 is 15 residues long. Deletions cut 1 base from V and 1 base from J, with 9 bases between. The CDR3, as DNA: TGTGCCAGCAGTTTAGTTAACTTCGGCACAGATACGCAGTATTTT. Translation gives CASSLVNFGTDTQYF.

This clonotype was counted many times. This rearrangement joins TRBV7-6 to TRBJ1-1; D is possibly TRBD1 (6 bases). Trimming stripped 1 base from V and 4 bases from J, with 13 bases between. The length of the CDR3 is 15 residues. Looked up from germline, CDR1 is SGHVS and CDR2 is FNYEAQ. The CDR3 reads CASSLDPGAGTEAFF. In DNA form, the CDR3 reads TGTGCCAGCAGCTTAGATCCAGGGGCGGGCACTGAAGCTTTCTTT.

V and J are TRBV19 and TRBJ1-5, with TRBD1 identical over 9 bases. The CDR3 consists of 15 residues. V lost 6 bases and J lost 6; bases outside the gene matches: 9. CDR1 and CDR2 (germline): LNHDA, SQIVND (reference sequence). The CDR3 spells CASRPGTGSTQPQHF. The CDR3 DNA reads TGTGCCAGTAGGCCCGGGACAGGGTCAACTCAGCCCCAGCATTTT.

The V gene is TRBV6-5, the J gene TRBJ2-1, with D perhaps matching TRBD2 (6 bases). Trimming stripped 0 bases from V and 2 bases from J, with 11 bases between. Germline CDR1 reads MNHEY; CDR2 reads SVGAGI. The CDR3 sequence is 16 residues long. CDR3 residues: CASSYSRLGPYNEQFF. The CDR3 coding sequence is TGTGCCAGCAGTTACTCGAGACTAGGGCCCTACAATGAGCAGTTCTTC.

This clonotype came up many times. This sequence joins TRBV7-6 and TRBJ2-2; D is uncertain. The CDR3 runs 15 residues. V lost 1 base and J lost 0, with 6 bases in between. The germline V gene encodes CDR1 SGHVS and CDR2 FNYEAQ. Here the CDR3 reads CASSLGGPNTGELFF. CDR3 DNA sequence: TGTGCCAGCAGCTTAGGGGGTCCGAACACCGGGGAGCTGTTTTTT. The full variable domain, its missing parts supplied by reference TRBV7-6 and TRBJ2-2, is GAGVSQSPRYKVTKRGQDVALRCDPISGHVSLYWYRQALGQGPEFLTYFNYEAQQDKSGLPNDRFSAERPEGSISTLTIQRTEQRDSAMYRCASSLGGPNTGELFFGEGSRLTVL.

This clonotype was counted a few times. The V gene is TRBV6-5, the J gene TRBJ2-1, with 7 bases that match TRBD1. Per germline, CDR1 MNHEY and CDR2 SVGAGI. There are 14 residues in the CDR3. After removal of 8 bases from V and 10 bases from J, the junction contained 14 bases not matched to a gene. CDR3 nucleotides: TGTGCCAGCCGGCAGGGGGAAGGCATCTGGGAGCAGTTCTTC. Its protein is CASRQGEGIWEQFF.

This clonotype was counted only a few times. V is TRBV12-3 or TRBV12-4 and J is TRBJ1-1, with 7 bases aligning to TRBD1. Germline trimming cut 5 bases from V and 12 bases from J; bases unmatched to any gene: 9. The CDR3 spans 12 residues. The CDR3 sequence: CASSEGTVGTFF. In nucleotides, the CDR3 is TGTGCCAGCAGTGAAGGGACAGTCGGAACTTTCTTT.

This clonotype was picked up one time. Here the CDR3 DNA reads TGTGCCAGCAGAGGAACCCCAACAGGGTGGAATCAGCCCCAGCATTTT. Its protein is CASRGTPTGWNQPQHF. V usage is TRBV28 and J usage is TRBJ1-5, with D possibly matching TRBD1 (6 bases). Trimming shortened V by 6 bases and J by 4 bases, and 19 bases separated the two germline ends. The CDR3 runs to 16 residues. Germline CDR1 reads MDHEN; CDR2 reads SYDVKM.

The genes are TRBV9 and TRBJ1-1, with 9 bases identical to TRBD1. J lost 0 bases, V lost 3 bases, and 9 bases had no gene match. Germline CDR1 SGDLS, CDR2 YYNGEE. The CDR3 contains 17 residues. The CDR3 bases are TGTGCCAGCAGCGCTGGTCCGGGACAGGGCCTGAACACTGAAGCTTTCTTT. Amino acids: CASSAGPGQGLNTEAFF. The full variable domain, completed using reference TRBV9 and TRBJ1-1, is DSGVTQTPKHLITATGQRVTLRCSPRSGDLSVYWYQQSLDQGLQFLIQYYNGEERAKGNILERFSAQQFPDLHSELNLSSLELGDSALYFCASSAGPGQGLNTEAFFGQGTRLTVV.